This T cell receptor beta chain was retrieved from a study of blood T cell repertoires in COVID-19. For the study at large: Sample material is recorded as cDNA or gDNA derived from T cells, B-cell-depleted T cells, or PBMCs.

Clones were read by immunoSEQ multiplex PCR, and TCRdb kept only the in-frame ones, dropping some. The sample gives around 300,000 clones, 85% to 90% of which show up once; roughly 2.9% is in the top ten. Followed longitudinally, the Seattle patients had been enrolled during active infection. CDR3 length: 13 amino acids. CDR1 is LNHDA, CDR2 SQIVND, per germline (reference sequence). V was clipped by 7 bases and J by 4 bases, with 14 bases between them. V usage is TRBV19 and J usage is TRBJ2-7; D is perhaps TRBD1 (5 bases). The clonotype comes from a woman aged 25 to 39 with COVID-19, enrolled during active disease. Sequenced material: peripheral blood. CDR3 protein: CASTPGPSYEQYF. The CDR3 DNA sequence: TGTGCCAGTACTCCAGGGCCTTCATACGAGCAGTACTTC.